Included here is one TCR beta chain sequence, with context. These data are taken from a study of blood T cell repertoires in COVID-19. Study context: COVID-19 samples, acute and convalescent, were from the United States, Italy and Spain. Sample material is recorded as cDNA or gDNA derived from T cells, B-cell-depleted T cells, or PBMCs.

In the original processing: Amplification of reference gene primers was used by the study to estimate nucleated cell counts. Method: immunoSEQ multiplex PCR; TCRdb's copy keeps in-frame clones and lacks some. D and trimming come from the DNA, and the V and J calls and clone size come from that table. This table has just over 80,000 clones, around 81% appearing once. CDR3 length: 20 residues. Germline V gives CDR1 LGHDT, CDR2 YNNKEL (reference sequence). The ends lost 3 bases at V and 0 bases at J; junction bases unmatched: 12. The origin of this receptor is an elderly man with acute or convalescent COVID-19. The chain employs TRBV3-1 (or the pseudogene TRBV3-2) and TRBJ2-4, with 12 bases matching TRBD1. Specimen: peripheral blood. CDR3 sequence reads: CASSHRPGQGAILAKNIQYF. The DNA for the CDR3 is TGTGCCAGCAGCCATCGACCGGGACAGGGGGCGATTCTAGCCAAAAACATTCAGTACTTC.